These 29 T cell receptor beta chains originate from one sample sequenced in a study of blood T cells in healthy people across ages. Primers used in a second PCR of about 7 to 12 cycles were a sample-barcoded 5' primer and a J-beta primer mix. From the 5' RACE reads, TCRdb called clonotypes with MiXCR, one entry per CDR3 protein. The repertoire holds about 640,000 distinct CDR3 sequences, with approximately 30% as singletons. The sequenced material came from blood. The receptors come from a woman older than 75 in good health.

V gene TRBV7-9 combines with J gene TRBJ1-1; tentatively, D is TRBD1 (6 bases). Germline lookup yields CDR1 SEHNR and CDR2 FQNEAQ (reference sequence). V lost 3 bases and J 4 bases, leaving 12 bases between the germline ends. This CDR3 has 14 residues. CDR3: CASSLWGAGTEAFF. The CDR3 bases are TGTGCCAGCAGCTTGTGGGGGGCCGGCACTGAAGCTTTCTTT.

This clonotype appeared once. The DNA for the CDR3 is TGCGCCAGCAGCTTGGTCCCGGTTATGGGGGCCAACGTCCTGACTTTC. Protein product: CASSLVPVMGANVLTF. This rearrangement joins TRBV5-1 to TRBJ2-6; D gene unclear. The CDR3 consists of 16 residues. CDR1 is SGHRS, CDR2 YFSETQ, per germline. Trimming stripped 0 bases from V and 4 bases from J, with 11 bases between. The complete variable domain, with remaining parts taken from reference TRBV5-1 and TRBJ2-6, reads KAGVTQTPRYLIKTRGQQVTLSCSPISGHRSVSWYQQTPGQGLQFLFEYFSETQRNKGNFPGRFSGRQFSNSRSEMNVSTLELGDSALYLCASSLVPVMGANVLTFGAGSRLTVL.

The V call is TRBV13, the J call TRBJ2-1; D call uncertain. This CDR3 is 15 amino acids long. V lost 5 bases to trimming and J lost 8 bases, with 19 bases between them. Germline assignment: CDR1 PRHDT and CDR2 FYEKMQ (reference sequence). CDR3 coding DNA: TGTGCCAGCAGCCCGAGATCTATCTTGGGCGATGAGCAGTTCTTC. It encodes CASSPRSILGDEQFF.

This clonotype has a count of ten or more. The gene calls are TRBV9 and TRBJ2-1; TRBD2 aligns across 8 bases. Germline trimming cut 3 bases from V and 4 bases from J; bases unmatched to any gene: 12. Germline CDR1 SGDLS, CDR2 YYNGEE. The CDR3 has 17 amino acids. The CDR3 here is CASSGNQRGLGYNEQFF. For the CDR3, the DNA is TGTGCCAGCAGCGGGAATCAGCGGGGGCTCGGTTACAATGAGCAGTTCTTC.

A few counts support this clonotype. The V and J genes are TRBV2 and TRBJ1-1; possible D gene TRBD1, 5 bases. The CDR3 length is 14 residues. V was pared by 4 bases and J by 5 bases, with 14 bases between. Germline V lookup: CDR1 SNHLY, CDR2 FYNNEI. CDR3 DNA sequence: TGTGCCAGCAGTGTGTGGGGGTCACGGACTGAAGCTTTCTTT. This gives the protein CASSVWGSRTEAFF. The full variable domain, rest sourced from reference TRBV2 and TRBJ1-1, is EPEVTQTPSHQVTQMGQEVILRCVPISNHLYFYWYRQILGQKVEFLVSFYNNEISEKSEIFDDQFSVERPDGSNFTLKIRSTKLEDSAMYFCASSVWGSRTEAFFGQGTRLTVV.

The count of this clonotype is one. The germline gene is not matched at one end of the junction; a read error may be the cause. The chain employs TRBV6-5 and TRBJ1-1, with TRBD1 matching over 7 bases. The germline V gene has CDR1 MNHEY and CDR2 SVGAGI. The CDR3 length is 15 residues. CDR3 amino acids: CANSYSGTVNTEAFF. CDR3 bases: TGTGCCAACAGTTACTCCGGGACAGTGAACACTGAAGCTTTCTTT.

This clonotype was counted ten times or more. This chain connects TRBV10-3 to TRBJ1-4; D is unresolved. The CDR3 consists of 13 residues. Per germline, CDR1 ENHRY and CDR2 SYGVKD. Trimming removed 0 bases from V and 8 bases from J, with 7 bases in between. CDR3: CAISESSGEKLFF. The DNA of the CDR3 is TGTGCCATCAGTGAGTCGTCCGGGGAAAAACTGTTTTTT.

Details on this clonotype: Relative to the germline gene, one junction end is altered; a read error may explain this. CDR3 protein: CASKLTGTLDERYF. The CDR3 coding sequence is TGTGCCAGCAAGCTGACAGGGACTTTGGACGAGCGGTACTTC. This rearrangement joins TRBV6-6 to TRBJ2-7, with a tentative D call TRBD1 (7 bases). Germline V lookup: CDR1 MNHNY, CDR2 SVGAGI (reference sequence). The CDR3 spans 14 residues.

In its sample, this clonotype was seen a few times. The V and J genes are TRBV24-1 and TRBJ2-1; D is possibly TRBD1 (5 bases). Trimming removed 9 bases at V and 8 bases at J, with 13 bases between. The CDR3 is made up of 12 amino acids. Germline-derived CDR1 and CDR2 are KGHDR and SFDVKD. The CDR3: CATLGPGHEQFF. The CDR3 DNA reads TGTGCCACCCTGGGGCCCGGACATGAGCAGTTCTTC.

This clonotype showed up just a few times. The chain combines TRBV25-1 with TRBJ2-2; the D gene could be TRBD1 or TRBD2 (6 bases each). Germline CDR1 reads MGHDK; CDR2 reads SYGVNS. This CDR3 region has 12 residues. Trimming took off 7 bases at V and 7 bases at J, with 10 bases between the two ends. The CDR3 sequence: CASKGEVGELFF. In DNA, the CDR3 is TGTGCCAGCAAGGGGGAGGTCGGGGAGCTGTTTTTT.

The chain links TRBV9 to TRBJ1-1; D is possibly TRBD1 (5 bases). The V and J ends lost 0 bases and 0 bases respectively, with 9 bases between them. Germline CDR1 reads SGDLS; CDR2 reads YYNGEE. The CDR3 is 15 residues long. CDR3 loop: CASSVGGLMNTEAFF. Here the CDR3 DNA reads TGTGCCAGCAGCGTAGGGGGGTTAATGAACACTGAAGCTTTCTTT.

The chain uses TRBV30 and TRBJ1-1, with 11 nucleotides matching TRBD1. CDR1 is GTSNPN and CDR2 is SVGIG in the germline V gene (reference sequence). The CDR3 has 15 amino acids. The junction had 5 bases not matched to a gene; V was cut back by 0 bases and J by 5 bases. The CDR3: CAWSVGQGAWTEAFF. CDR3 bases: TGTGCCTGGAGTGTAGGACAGGGGGCTTGGACTGAAGCTTTCTTT.

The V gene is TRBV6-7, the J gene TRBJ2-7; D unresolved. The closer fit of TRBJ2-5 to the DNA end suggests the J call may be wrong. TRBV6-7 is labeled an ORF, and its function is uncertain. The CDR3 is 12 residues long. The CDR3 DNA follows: TGTGCCAGCAGCCTCGAATGTGTGACCCAGTACTTC. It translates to CASSLECVTQYF.

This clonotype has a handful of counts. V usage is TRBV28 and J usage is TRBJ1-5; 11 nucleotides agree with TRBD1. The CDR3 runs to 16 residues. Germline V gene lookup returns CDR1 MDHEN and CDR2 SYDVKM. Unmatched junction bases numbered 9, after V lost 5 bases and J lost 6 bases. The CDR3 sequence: CASSALGQGASQPQHF. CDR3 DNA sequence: TGTGCCAGCAGTGCCCTTGGACAGGGGGCTAGTCAGCCCCAGCATTTT.

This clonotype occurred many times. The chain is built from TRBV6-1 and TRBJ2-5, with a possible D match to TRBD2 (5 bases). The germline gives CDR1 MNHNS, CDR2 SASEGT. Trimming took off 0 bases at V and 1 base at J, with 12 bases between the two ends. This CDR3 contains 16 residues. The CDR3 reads CASSEARQRPQETQYF. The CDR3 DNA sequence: TGTGCCAGCAGTGAAGCACGGCAGCGGCCCCAAGAGACCCAGTACTTC.

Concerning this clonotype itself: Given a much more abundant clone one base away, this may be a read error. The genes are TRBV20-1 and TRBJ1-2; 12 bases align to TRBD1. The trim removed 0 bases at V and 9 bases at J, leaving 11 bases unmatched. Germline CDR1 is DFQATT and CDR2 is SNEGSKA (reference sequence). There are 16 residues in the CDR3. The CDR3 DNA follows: TGCAGTGCTAGAGATATGTGGGGGGGACAGGGGGCGAGCTACACCTTC. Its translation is CSARDMWGGQGASYTF.

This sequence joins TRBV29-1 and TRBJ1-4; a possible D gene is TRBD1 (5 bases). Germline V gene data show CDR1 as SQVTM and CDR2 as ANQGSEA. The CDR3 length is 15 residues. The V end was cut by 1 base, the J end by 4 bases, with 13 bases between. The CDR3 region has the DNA TGCAGCGTTGAAGTGGGGAGGGGTTTTAATGAAAAACTGTTTTTT. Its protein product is CSVEVGRGFNEKLFF.

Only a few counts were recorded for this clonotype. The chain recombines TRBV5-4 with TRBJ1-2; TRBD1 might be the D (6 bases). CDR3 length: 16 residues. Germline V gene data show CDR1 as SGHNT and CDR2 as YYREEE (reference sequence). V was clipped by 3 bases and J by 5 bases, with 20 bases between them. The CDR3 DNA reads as TGTGCCAGCAGCTCGACGAGGGGGGGCGCCGATTATGGCTACACCTTC. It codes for CASSSTRGGADYGYTF.

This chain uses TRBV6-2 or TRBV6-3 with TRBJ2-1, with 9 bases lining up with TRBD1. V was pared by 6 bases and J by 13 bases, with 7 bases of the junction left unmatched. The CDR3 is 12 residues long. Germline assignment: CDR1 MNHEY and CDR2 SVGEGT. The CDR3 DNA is TGTGCCAGCAGCCGGACAGGGGAGACCCAGTTCTTC. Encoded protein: CASSRTGETQFF.

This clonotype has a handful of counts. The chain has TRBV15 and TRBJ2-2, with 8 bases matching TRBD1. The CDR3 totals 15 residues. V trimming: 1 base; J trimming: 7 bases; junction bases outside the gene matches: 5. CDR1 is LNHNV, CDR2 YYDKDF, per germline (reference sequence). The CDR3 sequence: CATSRARGLGGELFF. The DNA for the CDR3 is TGTGCCACCAGCAGAGCCAGGGGGCTCGGCGGGGAGCTGTTTTTT. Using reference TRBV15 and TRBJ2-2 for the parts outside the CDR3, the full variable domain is DAMVIQNPRYQVTQFGKPVTLSCSQTLNHNVMYWYQQKSSQAPKLLFHYYDKDFNNEADTPDNFQSRRPNTSFCFLDIRSPGLGDTAMYLCATSRARGLGGELFFGEGSRLTVL.

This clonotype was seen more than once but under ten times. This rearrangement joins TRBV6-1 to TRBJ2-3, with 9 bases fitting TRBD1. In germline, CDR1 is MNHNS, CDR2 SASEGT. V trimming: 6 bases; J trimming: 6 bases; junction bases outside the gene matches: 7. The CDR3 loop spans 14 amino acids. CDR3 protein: CASRKDRGIDTQYF. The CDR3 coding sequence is TGTGCCAGCAGGAAGGACAGGGGAATCGATACGCAGTATTTT.

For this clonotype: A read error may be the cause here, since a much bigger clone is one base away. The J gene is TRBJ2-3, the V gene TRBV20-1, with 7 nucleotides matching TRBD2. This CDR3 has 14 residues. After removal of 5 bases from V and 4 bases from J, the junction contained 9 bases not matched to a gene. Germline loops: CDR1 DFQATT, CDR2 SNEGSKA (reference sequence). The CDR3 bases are TGCAGTGCTGGACTAGTGGGGGGGTCAGATACGCAGTATTTT. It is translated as CSAGLVGGSDTQYF.

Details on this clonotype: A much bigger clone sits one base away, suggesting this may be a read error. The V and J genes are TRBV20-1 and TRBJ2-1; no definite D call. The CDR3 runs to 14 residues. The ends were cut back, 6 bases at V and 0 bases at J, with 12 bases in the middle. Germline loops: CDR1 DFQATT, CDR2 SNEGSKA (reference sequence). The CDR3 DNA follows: TGCAGTGCCGCACGGATCAGCTCCTACAATGAGCAGTTCTTC. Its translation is CSAARISSYNEQFF.

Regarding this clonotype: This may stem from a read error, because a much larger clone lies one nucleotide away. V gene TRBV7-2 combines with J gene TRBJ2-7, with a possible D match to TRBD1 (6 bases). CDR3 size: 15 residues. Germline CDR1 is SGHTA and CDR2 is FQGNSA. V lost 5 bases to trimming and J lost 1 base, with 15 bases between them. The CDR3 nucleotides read TGTGCCAGCAGCGGACGGGCAGGGGATTCCTACGAGCAGTACTTC. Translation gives CASSGRAGDSYEQYF.

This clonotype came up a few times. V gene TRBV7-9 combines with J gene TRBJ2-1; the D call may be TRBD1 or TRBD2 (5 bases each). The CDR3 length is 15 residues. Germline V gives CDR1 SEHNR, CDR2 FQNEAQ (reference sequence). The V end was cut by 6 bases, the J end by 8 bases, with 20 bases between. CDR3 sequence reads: CASRGPKGRSYEQFF. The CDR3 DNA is TGTGCCAGCAGGGGCCCCAAGGGACGTTCGTATGAGCAGTTCTTC.

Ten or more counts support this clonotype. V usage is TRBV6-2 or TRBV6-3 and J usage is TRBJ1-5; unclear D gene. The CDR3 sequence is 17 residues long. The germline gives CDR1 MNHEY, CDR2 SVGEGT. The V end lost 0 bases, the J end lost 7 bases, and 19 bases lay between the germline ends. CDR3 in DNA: TGTGCCAGCAGTTACTCGAAATCGTTAGGGCTATGGCAGCCCCAGCATTTT. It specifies CASSYSKSLGLWQPQHF.

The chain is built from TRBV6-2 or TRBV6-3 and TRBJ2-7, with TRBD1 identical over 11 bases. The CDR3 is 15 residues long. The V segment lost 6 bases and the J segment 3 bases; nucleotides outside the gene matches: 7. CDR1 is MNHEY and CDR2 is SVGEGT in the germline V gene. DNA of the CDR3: TGTGCCAGCAGAGCTGGGACAGGGGGGAGCTACGAGCAGTACTTC. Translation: CASRAGTGGSYEQYF.

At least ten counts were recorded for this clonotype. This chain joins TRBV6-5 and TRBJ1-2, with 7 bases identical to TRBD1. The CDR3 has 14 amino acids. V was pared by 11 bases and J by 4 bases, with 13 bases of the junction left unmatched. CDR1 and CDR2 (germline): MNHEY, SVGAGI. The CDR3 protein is CAGKRDSKAYGYTF. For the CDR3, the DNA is TGTGCCGGAAAAAGGGACAGCAAAGCCTATGGCTACACCTTC.

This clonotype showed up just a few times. CDR3 loop: CASSWAEPLYGYTF. Here the CDR3 DNA reads TGTGCCAGCAGTTGGGCGGAGCCTCTCTATGGCTACACCTTC. The chain carries TRBV28 and TRBJ1-2; D is unclear. This CDR3 has 14 amino acids. Germline CDR1 is MDHEN and CDR2 is SYDVKM. Trimming cost V 4 bases and J 4 bases, with 13 bases left between them.